These 3 T cell receptor beta chains originate from one sample sequenced in a study of blood T cell repertoires in COVID-19. Sequenced by immunoSEQ multiplex PCR; TCRdb stores in-frame clones only, minus some. This repertoire shows 170,000 or so clones, roughly 90% found once; its top ten account for nearly 0.55%. Specimen: peripheral blood. Receptors originate from a man in his forties or fifties with acute or convalescent COVID-19.

V is TRBV6-2 or TRBV6-3 and J is TRBJ1-2; 8 nucleotides align to TRBD1. V shed 6 bases, J shed 4 bases, and the junction held 13 bases outside the gene matches. The CDR3 runs 16 residues. CDR1 MNHEY and CDR2 SVGEGT come from the germline V gene. CDR3 DNA sequence: TGTGCCAGCAGCCCCTACGGACAGGGACGGAGCTATGGCTACACCTTC. Translation: CASSPYGQGRSYGYTF.

The gene calls are TRBV27 and TRBJ2-2; 9 bases are a match to TRBD1. The CDR3 is made up of 16 amino acids. Unmatched junction bases numbered 9, after V lost 3 bases and J lost 7 bases. Germline V CDR1 and CDR2: MNHEY, SMNVEV (reference sequence). CDR3 residues: CASSFEGTGYGGELFF. The CDR3 DNA sequence: TGTGCCAGCAGTTTTGAAGGGACAGGGTACGGCGGGGAGCTGTTTTTT.

The chain joins TRBV19 to TRBJ2-3; 8 positions agree with TRBD2. This CDR3 has 16 residues. Germline CDR1 is LNHDA and CDR2 is SQIVND (reference sequence). The V segment lost 5 bases and the J segment 4 bases; nucleotides outside the gene matches: 11. The CDR3 region is CASSVARLANADTQYF. The CDR3 region has the DNA TGTGCCAGTAGTGTCGCAAGACTAGCGAACGCAGATACGCAGTATTTT.